Listed below are T cell receptor beta chains from one sample, sequenced in a study of T cells in Graves' hyperthyroidism and ophthalmopathy. From the multiplex PCR reads, TCRdb called clonotypes with MiXCR, one entry per CDR3 protein. The sample includes over 500,000 distinct CDR3 sequences, about 16% of them seen just once. The sequencing sample was made of blood. Every receptor here comes from a woman in her 30s with Graves' ophthalmopathy. Each CDR3 is given with its conserved first and last residue. Each record gives: J gene, clone size, D gene, V gene, CDR3 protein, CDR3 DNA. A D gene is named only where the DNA matches it firmly. Clone size is shown for a subset of rows, as once, few, many or a class of expanded clone.

J: TRBJ1-2; size: -; D: TRBD1; V: TRBV10-3; CDR3: CAAQQGTGYGYTF; DNA: TGTGCCGCCCAACAGGGGACGGGGTATGGCTACACCTTC
J: TRBJ2-3; size: few; D: TRBD2; V: TRBV10-2; CDR3: CASSRGTSGVVDTQYF; DNA: TGCGCCAGCAGCCGAGGGACTAGCGGGGTCGTAGATACGCAGTATTTT
J: TRBJ2-1; size: once; D: TRBD2; V: TRBV7-3; CDR3: CANSSVREGEQFF; DNA: TGTGCCAACAGTTCCGTGAGGGAGGGTGAGCAGTTCTTC
J: TRBJ2-1; size: many; D: -; V: TRBV5-1; CDR3: CASSLAGGGSSYNEQFF; DNA: TGCGCCAGCAGCTTGGCCGGGGGTGGTAGCTCCTACAATGAGCAGTTCTTC
J: TRBJ2-2; size: -; D: -; V: TRBV6-4; CDR3: CASKGEANTGELFF; DNA: TGTGCCAGCAAGGGGGAGGCGAACACCGGGGAGCTGTTTTTT
J: TRBJ2-3; size: many; D: TRBD2; V: TRBV28; CDR3: CASSEGLAGTDTQYF; DNA: TGTGCCAGCAGCGAGGGACTAGCTGGCACAGATACGCAGTATTTT
J: TRBJ1-2; size: -; D: TRBD1; V: TRBV29-1; CDR3: CSGGGVPNYGYTF; DNA: TGCAGCGGAGGGGGCGTCCCTAACTATGGCTACACCTTC
J: TRBJ1-2; size: -; D: -; V: TRBV20-1; CDR3: CSAREPGRGAADTF; DNA: TGCAGTGCTAGAGAACCGGGCAGGGGCGCGGCCGACACCTTC
J: TRBJ2-7; size: many; D: -; V: TRBV3-1; CDR3: CASSQASAEQYF; DNA: TGTGCCAGCAGCCAAGCCTCCGCCGAGCAGTACTTC
J: TRBJ2-3; size: few; D: TRBD2; V: TRBV10-1; CDR3: CASSEIAGGPTDTQYF; DNA: TGCGCCAGCAGTGAGATAGCGGGAGGGCCGACAGATACGCAGTATTTT
J: TRBJ1-1; size: few; D: -; V: TRBV7-3; CDR3: CASSQGWVGEAFF; DNA: TGTGCCAGCAGCCAAGGCTGGGTTGGCGAAGCTTTCTTT
J: TRBJ1-5; size: few; D: -; V: TRBV7-2; CDR3: CASSLNSYSNQPQHF; DNA: TGTGCCAGCAGCTTAAACAGCTATAGCAATCAGCCCCAGCATTTT
J: TRBJ1-4; size: few; D: TRBD1; V: TRBV6-4; CDR3: CASSDGTGSGKLFF; DNA: TGTGCCAGCAGTGATGGGACAGGGTCTGGAAAACTGTTTTTT
J: TRBJ2-5; size: -; D: -; V: TRBV27; CDR3: CASSLSGRTETQYF; DNA: TGTGCCAGCAGTTTATCAGGGAGGACGGAGACCCAGTACTTC
J: TRBJ2-7; size: -; D: -; V: TRBV20-1; CDR3: CSARASSREQYF; DNA: TGCAGTGCTAGGGCGTCCAGTCGCGAGCAGTACTTC
J: TRBJ1-4; size: many; D: -; V: TRBV5-6; CDR3: CASSWRDSNEKLFF; DNA: TGTGCCAGCAGCTGGCGAGACTCCAATGAAAAACTGTTTTTT
J: TRBJ1-1; size: many; D: -; V: TRBV30; CDR3: CAWSVTGEAFF; DNA: TGTGCCTGGAGTGTAACAGGGGAAGCTTTCTTT
J: TRBJ1-1; size: many; D: -; V: TRBV5-1; CDR3: CASSAGHPNTEAFF; DNA: TGCGCCAGCAGCGCGGGACACCCGAACACTGAAGCTTTCTTT
J: TRBJ2-1; size: few; D: -; V: TRBV20-1; CDR3: CSARRPYNEQFF; DNA: TGCAGTGCTAGAAGGCCCTACAATGAGCAGTTCTTC
J: TRBJ2-1; size: many; D: -; V: TRBV10-3; CDR3: CALRGTSVDEQFF; DNA: TGTGCCCTCCGCGGAACGAGTGTCGATGAGCAGTTCTTC
J: TRBJ2-1; size: many; D: TRBD2; V: TRBV3-1; CDR3: CASSRMTSSRYNEQFF; DNA: TGTGCCAGCAGCCGGATGACTAGCTCACGCTACAATGAGCAGTTCTTC
J: TRBJ2-5; size: -; D: TRBD1; V: TRBV15; CDR3: CATSSLPGQGYSWQETQYF; DNA: TGTGCCACCAGCAGTCTACCGGGACAGGGATACTCGTGGCAAGAGACCCAGTACTTC
J: TRBJ1-2; size: many; D: -; V: TRBV4-1; CDR3: CASSQKGSNYGYTF; DNA: TGCGCCAGCAGCCAAAAGGGTTCTAACTATGGCTACACCTTC
J: TRBJ2-7; size: once; D: -; V: TRBV7-8; CDR3: CASSTRPGHRDNYEQYF; DNA: TGTGCCAGCAGCACAAGACCGGGACATAGGGATAACTACGAGCAGTACTTC
J: TRBJ1-4; size: few; D: -; V: TRBV20-1; CDR3: CSAPSGGRINEKLFF; DNA: TGCAGTGCTCCCTCCGGGGGACGGATTAATGAAAAACTGTTTTTT
J: TRBJ2-3; size: -; D: TRBD2; V: TRBV7-2; CDR3: CASSFELAGTDTQYF; DNA: TGTGCCAGCAGCTTCGAACTAGCGGGCACAGATACGCAGTATTTT
J: TRBJ2-1; size: few; D: -; V: TRBV27; CDR3: CASRPLNNFNNEQFF; DNA: TGTGCCAGCAGGCCCCTGAACAACTTTAACAATGAGCAGTTCTTC
J: TRBJ2-7; size: many; D: TRBD2; V: TRBV7-9; CDR3: CASSLVPAGVSYEQYF; DNA: TGTGCCAGCAGCTTAGTCCCAGCGGGAGTCTCCTACGAGCAGTACTTC
J: TRBJ2-1; size: many; D: -; V: TRBV29-1; CDR3: CSVGWSYNEQFF; DNA: TGCAGCGTCGGCTGGAGCTACAATGAGCAGTTCTTC
J: TRBJ2-1; size: -; D: TRBD2; V: TRBV30; CDR3: CAWAGGLAGLRNEQFF; DNA: TGTGCCTGGGCGGGGGGGTTAGCGGGCCTAAGGAATGAGCAGTTCTTC
J: TRBJ1-6; size: -; D: -; V: TRBV20-1; CDR3: CSARGQAFNSPLHF; DNA: TGCAGTGCTAGAGGGCAGGCGTTCAATTCACCCCTCCACTTT
J: TRBJ2-1; size: few; D: TRBD2; V: TRBV12-5; CDR3: CASGLVPLTSGRSEQFF; DNA: TGTGCTAGTGGTTTGGTACCCCTCACTAGCGGGAGGAGTGAGCAGTTCTTC
J: TRBJ1-1; size: few; D: -; V: TRBV6-1; CDR3: CASSWATEPNTEAFF; DNA: TGTGCCAGCAGCTGGGCGACAGAACCGAACACTGAAGCTTTCTTT
J: TRBJ2-7; size: -; D: -; V: TRBV6-5; CDR3: CASSYGLGYEQYF; DNA: TGTGCCAGCAGTTATGGACTTGGCTACGAGCAGTACTTC
J: TRBJ1-1; size: few; D: -; V: TRBV19; CDR3: CASSIQGRNTEAFF; DNA: TGTGCCAGTAGTATTCAGGGGCGGAACACTGAAGCTTTCTTT
J: TRBJ1-2; size: -; D: -; V: TRBV27; CDR3: CASKGFAGYGYTF; DNA: TGTGCCAGCAAGGGTTTTGCAGGGTATGGCTACACCTTC
J: TRBJ1-4; size: many; D: TRBD1; V: TRBV20-1; CDR3: CSAPTGTVYGGEKLFF; DNA: TGCAGTGCTCCAACCGGGACAGTATACGGAGGTGAAAAACTGTTTTTT
J: TRBJ2-7; size: many; D: -; V: TRBV6-1; CDR3: CASRDRTYEQYF; DNA: TGTGCCTCCCGGGATCGTACCTACGAGCAGTACTTC
J: TRBJ2-5; size: few; D: -; V: TRBV18; CDR3: CASSPIPRVEETQYF; DNA: TGTGCCAGCTCACCAATACCCAGGGTGGAAGAGACCCAGTACTTC
J: TRBJ2-3; size: many; D: TRBD1; V: TRBV28; CDR3: CASRGQTLTDTQYF; DNA: TGTGCCAGCAGGGGACAGACCCTCACAGATACGCAGTATTTT
J: TRBJ2-2; size: -; D: TRBD2; V: TRBV9; CDR3: CASSVAREGLAGDGELFF; DNA: TGTGCCAGCAGCGTAGCTCGAGAGGGGCTAGCGGGAGACGGGGAGCTGTTTTTT
J: TRBJ2-5; size: few; D: -; V: TRBV13; CDR3: CASSLVTEKETQYF; DNA: TGTGCCAGCAGCTTAGTTACGGAAAAAGAGACCCAGTACTTC
J: TRBJ2-1; size: many; D: TRBD1; V: TRBV6-2/TRBV6-3; CDR3: CASTLGQVTYNEQFF; DNA: TGTGCCAGCACCCTTGGACAGGTCACCTACAATGAGCAGTTCTTC
J: TRBJ2-5; size: many; D: -; V: TRBV2; CDR3: CATYPSRGAEETQYF; DNA: TGTGCCACCTATCCCTCCCGGGGAGCGGAGGAGACCCAGTACTTC
J: TRBJ2-4; size: few; D: -; V: TRBV6-2/TRBV6-3; CDR3: CASSYSAQEAGAKNIQYF; DNA: TGTGCCAGCAGTTACTCGGCCCAGGAGGCAGGAGCCAAAAACATTCAGTACTTC
J: TRBJ2-5; size: many; D: -; V: TRBV7-2; CDR3: CASSSDAQETQYF; DNA: TGTGCCAGCAGCTCCGACGCTCAAGAGACCCAGTACTTC